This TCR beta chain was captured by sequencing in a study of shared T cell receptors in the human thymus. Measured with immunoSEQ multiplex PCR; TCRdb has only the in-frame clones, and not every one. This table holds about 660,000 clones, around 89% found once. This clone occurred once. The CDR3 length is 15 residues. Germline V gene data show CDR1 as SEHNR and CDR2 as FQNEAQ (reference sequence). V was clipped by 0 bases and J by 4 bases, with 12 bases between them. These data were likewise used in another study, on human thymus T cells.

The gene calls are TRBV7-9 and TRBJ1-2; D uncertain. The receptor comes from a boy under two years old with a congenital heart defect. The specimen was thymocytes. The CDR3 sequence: CASSLAPRQGYGYTF. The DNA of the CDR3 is TGTGCCAGCAGCTTAGCGCCCCGACAAGGCTATGGCTACACCTTC.